One and the same sample provided the 11 T cell receptor beta chains below, sequenced in a study of cytomegalovirus exposure and HLA in healthy donors (dated by TCRdb to 2015 to 2018). Libraries were constructed by the immunoSEQ multiplex PCR assay. For the multiplex PCR, a mixture combining 60 forward primers for TCR Vbeta segments and 13 reverse primers for TCR Jbeta segments was used. TCRdb holds this immuneACCESS table with in-frame rearrangements only. Some clones are missing; in checked studies, unresolved V genes explain under half, and the rest has no known cause. The sample profile shows under 200,000 clones; approximately 82% of them were found once. 8.5% of the sample is held by the ten biggest clonotypes. Sequencing input: PBMCs. The receptors originated from a male donor in good health and CMV-seropositive.

This chain links TRBV25-1 with TRBJ2-3, with D perhaps matching TRBD2 (6 bases). CDR3 length: 13 amino acids. Per germline, CDR1 MGHDK and CDR2 SYGVNS. V was pared by 5 bases and J by 6 bases, with 12 bases between. The chain's CDR3 is CASSIWGVDTQYF. DNA for the CDR3: TGTGCCAGCAGTATCTGGGGGGTGGATACGCAGTATTTT.

The chain joins TRBV18 to TRBJ2-2; TRBD1 agrees at 7 bases. CDR1 is KGHSH, CDR2 LQKENI, per germline. The V and J ends lost 2 bases and 5 bases, in that order; junction bases with no gene match: 5. The CDR3 length is 15 residues. The CDR3 DNA follows: TGTGCCAGCTCACCAGAAACACAGGGGACCGGGGAGCTGTTTTTT. Translated: CASSPETQGTGELFF.

The chain is built from TRBV5-1 and TRBJ2-6, with D possibly matching TRBD1 (6 bases). V was shortened by 0 bases and J by 0 bases, with 16 bases between the two germline ends. CDR1 and CDR2 (germline): SGHRS, YFSETQ. The CDR3 is 19 residues long. As DNA, the CDR3 is TGCGCCAGCAGCTTGGTGGGGGCGACAGGCCTCTCTGGGGCCAACGTCCTGACTTTC. Its translation: CASSLVGATGLSGANVLTF. Filled out from reference TRBV5-1 and TRBJ2-6, the complete variable domain reads KAGVTQTPRYLIKTRGQQVTLSCSPISGHRSVSWYQQTPGQGLQFLFEYFSETQRNKGNFPGRFSGRQFSNSRSEMNVSTLELGDSALYLCASSLVGATGLSGANVLTFGAGSRLTVL.

V and J are TRBV30 and TRBJ2-3; a weak D match, TRBD2 (6 bases). This CDR3 is 14 amino acids long. The germline V gene has CDR1 GTSNPN and CDR2 SVGIG (reference sequence). The V gene lost 2 bases and the J gene lost 1 base, with 10 bases spanning the gap. The CDR3 reads CAWSPGTGTDTQYF. As DNA, the CDR3 is TGTGCCTGGAGTCCGGGGACTGGCACAGATACGCAGTATTTT.

This clone turned up a few times. This chain connects TRBV7-8 to TRBJ2-5; D is unresolved. Germline V gives CDR1 SGHVS, CDR2 FQNEAQ. Trimming took 5 bases from V and 1 from J, leaving 11 bases between them. The CDR3 sequence is 14 residues long. The CDR3 protein is CASSPRRSQETQYF. DNA of the CDR3: TGTGCCAGCAGCCCTAGAAGGTCCCAAGAGACCCAGTACTTC.

The J gene is TRBJ2-3, the V gene TRBV27, with 14 bases matching TRBD2. From germline, CDR1 is MNHEY and CDR2 SMNVEV (reference sequence). J gave up 9 bases and V 8 bases, and 7 bases lay outside the gene matches. This CDR3 region has 14 residues. The CDR3: CASRTGTSGSTQYF. The DNA for the CDR3 is TGTGCCAGCCGTACCGGGACTAGCGGGAGCACGCAGTATTTT.

The rearrangement joins TRBV18 to TRBJ1-1; D ambiguous. Germline assignment: CDR1 KGHSH and CDR2 LQKENI. With 2 bases removed from V and 5 bases from J, the gap between germline ends came to 12 bases. The CDR3 length is 14 residues. The CDR3 coding sequence is TGTGCCAGCTCACCAGCGGCGACGAGAACTGAAGCTTTCTTT. Residues: CASSPAATRTEAFF.

V gene TRBV2 combines with J gene TRBJ1-5; D might be TRBD1 (5 bases). The CDR3 is made up of 14 amino acids. Germline loops: CDR1 SNHLY, CDR2 FYNNEI. Trimming shortened V by 7 bases and J by 1 base, and 11 bases separated the two germline ends. CDR3 region: CASNERGSNQPQHF. In DNA form, the CDR3 reads TGTGCCAGCAACGAAAGGGGAAGCAATCAGCCCCAGCATTTT.

In this sample, this clone turned up a few times. The chain employs TRBV5-1 and TRBJ1-1; D gene unclear. CDR3 size: 13 residues. V was shortened by 3 bases and J by 2 bases, with 8 bases between the two germline ends. The germline gives CDR1 SGHRS, CDR2 YFSETQ. The CDR3 DNA is TGCGCCAGCAGCTCACAGCATAACACTGAAGCTTTCTTT. Residues: CASSSQHNTEAFF.

This chain links TRBV9 with TRBJ2-4; tentatively, D is TRBD2 (5 bases). The CDR3 length is 14 residues. Trimming took 1 base from V and 7 from J, leaving 12 bases between them. CDR1 and CDR2 (germline): SGDLS, YYNGEE. The CDR3 loop is CASSVFVSGNIQYF. In DNA, the CDR3 is TGTGCCAGCAGCGTATTTGTATCGGGGAACATTCAGTACTTC.

The chain employs TRBV2 and TRBJ1-3; TRBD1 matches 7 bases. The CDR3 is 15 amino acids. Germline V gene data show CDR1 as SNHLY and CDR2 as FYNNEI. V trimming: 1 base; J trimming: 2 bases; junction bases outside the gene matches: 2. In nucleotides, the CDR3 is TGTGCCAGCAGTGAAGAAGGGACAGCTGGAAACACCATATATTTT. Translating gives CASSEEGTAGNTIYF.